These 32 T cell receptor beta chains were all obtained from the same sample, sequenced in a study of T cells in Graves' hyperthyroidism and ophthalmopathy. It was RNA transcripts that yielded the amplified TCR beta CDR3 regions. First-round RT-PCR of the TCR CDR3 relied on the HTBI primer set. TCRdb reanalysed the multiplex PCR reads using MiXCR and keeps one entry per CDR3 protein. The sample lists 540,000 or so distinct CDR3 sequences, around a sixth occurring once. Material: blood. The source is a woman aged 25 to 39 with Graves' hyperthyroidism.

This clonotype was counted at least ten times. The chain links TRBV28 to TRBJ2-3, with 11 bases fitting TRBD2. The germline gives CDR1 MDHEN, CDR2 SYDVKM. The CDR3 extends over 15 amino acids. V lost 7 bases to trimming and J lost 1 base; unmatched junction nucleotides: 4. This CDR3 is CASNLAGGGTDTQYF. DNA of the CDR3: TGTGCCAGCAACCTAGCGGGAGGCGGCACAGATACGCAGTATTTT.

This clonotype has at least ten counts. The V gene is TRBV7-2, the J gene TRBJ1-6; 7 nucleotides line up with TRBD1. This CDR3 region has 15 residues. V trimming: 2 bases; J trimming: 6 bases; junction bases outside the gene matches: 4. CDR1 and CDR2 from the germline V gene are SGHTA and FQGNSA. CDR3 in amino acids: CASSLQGQPNSPLHF. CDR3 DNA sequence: TGTGCCAGCAGCTTACAGGGACAGCCTAATTCACCCCTCCACTTT.

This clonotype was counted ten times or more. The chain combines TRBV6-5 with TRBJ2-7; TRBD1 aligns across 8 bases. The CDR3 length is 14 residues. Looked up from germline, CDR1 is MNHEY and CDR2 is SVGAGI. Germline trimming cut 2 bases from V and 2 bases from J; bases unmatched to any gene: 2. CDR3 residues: CASSYTGQAYEQYF. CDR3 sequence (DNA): TGTGCCAGCAGTTACACGGGACAGGCCTACGAGCAGTACTTC.

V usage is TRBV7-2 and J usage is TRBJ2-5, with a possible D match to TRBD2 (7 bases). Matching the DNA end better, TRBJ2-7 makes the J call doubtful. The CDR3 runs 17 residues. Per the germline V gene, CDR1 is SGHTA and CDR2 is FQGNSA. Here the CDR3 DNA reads TGTGCCAGCAGCTTAACGGAGGGGGGGAGGTACCTTGGCGAGCAGTACTTC. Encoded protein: CASSLTEGGRYLGEQYF.

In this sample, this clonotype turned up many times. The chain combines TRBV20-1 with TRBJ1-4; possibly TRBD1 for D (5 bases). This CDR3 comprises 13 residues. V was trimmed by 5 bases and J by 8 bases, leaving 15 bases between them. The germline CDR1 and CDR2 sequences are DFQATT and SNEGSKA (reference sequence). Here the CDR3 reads CSASSWGREKLFF. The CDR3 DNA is TGCAGTGCTTCTTCCTGGGGCAGGGAAAAACTGTTTTTT.

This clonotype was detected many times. The CDR3 sequence is CASSDSGGPSGELFF. The CDR3 coding sequence is TGTGCCAGCAGCGATTCGGGAGGGCCTTCCGGGGAGCTGTTTTTT. The chain links TRBV28 to TRBJ2-2; 8 nucleotides align to TRBD2. The CDR3 runs to 15 residues. The V gene end was trimmed by 6 bases and the J gene end by 6 bases; junction bases not matched to a gene: 9. Germline loops: CDR1 MDHEN, CDR2 SYDVKM.

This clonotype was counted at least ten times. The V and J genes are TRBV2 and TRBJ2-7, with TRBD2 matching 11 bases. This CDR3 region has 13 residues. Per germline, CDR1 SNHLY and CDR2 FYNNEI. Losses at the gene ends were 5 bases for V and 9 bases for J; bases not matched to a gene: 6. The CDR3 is CASSPLAGVAQYF. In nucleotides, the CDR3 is TGTGCCAGCAGTCCACTAGCGGGAGTAGCGCAGTACTTC.

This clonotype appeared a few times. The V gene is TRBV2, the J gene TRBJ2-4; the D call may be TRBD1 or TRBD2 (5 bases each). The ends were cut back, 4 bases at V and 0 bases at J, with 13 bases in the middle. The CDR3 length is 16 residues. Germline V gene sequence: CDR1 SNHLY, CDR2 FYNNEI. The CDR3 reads CASSVGAGLAKNIQYF. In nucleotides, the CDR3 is TGTGCCAGCAGTGTCGGGGCGGGCTTAGCCAAAAACATTCAGTACTTC. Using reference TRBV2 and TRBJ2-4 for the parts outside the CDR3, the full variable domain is EPEVTQTPSHQVTQMGQEVILRCVPISNHLYFYWYRQILGQKVEFLVSFYNNEISEKSEIFDDQFSVERPDGSNFTLKIRSTKLEDSAMYFCASSVGAGLAKNIQYFGAGTRLSVL.

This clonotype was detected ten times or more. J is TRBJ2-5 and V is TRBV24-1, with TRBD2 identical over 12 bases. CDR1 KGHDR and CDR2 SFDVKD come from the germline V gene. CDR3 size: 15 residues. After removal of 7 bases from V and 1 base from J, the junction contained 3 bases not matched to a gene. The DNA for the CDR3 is TGTGCCACCAGCACTAGCGGGAGGCCCCAAGAGACCCAGTACTTC. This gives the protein CATSTSGRPQETQYF.

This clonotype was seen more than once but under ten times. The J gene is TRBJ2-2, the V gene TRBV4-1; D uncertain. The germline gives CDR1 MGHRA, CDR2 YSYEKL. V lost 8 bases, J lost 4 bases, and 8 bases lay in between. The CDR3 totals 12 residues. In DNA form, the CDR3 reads TGCGCCAGCGGATCTAGCACCGGGGAGCTGTTTTTT. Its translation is CASGSSTGELFF.

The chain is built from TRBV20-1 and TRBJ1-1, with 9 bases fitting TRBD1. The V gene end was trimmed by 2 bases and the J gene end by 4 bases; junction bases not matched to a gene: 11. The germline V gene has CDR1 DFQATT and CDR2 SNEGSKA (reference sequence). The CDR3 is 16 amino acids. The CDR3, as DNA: TGCAGTGCTAGAAGGGGGGGGACAGGGCCGGCCACTGAAGCTTTCTTT. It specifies CSARRGGTGPATEAFF.

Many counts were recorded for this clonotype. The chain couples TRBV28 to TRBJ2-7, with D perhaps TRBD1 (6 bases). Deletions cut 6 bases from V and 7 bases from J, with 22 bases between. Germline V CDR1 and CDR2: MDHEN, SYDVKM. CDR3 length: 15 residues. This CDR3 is CASSPLTADRGEQYF. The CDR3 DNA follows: TGTGCCAGCAGCCCCTTGACAGCCGATAGGGGGGAGCAGTACTTC.

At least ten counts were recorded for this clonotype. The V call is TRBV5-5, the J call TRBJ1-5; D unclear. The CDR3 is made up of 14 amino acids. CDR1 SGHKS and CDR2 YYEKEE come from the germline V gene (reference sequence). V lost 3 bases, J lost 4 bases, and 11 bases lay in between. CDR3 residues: CASSWRTTNQPQHF. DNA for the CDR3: TGTGCCAGCAGCTGGAGGACCACAAATCAGCCCCAGCATTTT.

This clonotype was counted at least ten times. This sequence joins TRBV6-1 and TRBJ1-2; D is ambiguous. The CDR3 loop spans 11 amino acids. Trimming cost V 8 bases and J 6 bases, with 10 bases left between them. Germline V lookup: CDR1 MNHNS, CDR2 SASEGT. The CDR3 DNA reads TGTGCCAGCGGTTTAACCCATGGCTACACCTTC. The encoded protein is CASGLTHGYTF.

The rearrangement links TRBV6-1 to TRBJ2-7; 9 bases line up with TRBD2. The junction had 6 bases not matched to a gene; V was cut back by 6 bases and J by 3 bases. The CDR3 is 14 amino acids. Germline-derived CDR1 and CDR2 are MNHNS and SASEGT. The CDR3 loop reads CASRLAGRGYEQYF. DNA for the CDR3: TGTGCCAGCAGGCTAGCGGGAAGAGGCTACGAGCAGTACTTC.

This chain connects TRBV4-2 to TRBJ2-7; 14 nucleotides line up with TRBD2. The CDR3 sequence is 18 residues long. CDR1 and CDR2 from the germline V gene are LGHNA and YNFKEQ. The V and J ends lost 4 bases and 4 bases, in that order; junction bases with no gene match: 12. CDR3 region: CASSPDPGTSGSLYEQYF. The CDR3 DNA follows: TGTGCCAGCAGCCCCGACCCCGGGACTAGCGGGAGTTTGTACGAGCAGTACTTC.

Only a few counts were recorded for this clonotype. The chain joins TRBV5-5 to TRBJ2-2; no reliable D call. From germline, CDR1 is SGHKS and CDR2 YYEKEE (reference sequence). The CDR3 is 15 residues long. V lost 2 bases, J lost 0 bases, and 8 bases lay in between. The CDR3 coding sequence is TGTGCCAGCAGCTTTTTAGACGCGAACACCGGGGAGCTGTTTTTT. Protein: CASSFLDANTGELFF. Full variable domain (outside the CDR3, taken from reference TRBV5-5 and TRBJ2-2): DAGVTQSPTHLIKTRGQQVTLRCSPISGHKSVSWYQQVLGQGPQFIFQYYEKEERGRGNFPDRFSARQFPNYSSELNVNALLLGDSALYLCASSFLDANTGELFFGEGSRLTVL.

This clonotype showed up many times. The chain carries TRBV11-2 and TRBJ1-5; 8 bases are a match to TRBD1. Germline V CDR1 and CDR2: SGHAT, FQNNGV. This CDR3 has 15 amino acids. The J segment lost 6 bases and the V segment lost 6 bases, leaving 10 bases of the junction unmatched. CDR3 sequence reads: CASRPTGEASQPQHF. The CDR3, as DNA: TGTGCCAGCAGGCCGACAGGGGAAGCGAGTCAGCCCCAGCATTTT. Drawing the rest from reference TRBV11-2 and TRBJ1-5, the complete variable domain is EAGVAQSPRYKIIEKRQSVAFWCNPISGHATLYWYQQILGQGPKLLIQFQNNGVVDDSQLPKDRFSAERLKGVDSTLKIQPAKLEDSAVYLCASRPTGEASQPQHFGDGTRLSIL.

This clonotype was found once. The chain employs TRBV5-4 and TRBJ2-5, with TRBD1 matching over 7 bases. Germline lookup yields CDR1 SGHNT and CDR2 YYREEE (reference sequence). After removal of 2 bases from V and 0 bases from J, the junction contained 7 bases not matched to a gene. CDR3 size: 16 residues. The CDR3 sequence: CASSFRDSPYQETQYF. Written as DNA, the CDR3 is TGTGCCAGCAGCTTCCGGGACAGCCCGTACCAAGAGACCCAGTACTTC.

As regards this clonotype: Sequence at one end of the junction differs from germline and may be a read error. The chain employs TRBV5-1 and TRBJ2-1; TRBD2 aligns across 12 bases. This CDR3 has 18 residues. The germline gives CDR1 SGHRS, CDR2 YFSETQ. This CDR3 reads CASSLWVSSGRANNEQSF. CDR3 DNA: TGCGCCAGCAGCTTGTGGGTGTCTAGCGGGAGGGCAAACAATGAGCAGTCCTTC.

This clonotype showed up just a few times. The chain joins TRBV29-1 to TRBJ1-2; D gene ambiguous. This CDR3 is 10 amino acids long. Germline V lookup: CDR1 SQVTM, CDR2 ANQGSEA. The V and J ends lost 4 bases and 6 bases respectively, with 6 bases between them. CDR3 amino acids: CSVGTDGYTF. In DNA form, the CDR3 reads TGCAGCGTTGGGACGGATGGCTACACCTTC.

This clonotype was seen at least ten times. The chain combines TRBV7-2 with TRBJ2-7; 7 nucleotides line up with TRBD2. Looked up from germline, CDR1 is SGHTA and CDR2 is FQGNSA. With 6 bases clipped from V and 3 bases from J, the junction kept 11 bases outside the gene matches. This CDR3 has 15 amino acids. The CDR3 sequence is CASSFPGTILYEQYF. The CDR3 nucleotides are TGTGCCAGCAGTTTCCCCGGGACTATTCTCTACGAGCAGTACTTC.

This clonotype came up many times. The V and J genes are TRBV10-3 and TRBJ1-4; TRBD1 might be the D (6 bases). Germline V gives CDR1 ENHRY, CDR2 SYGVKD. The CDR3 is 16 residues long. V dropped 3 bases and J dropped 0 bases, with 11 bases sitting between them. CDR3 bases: TGTGCCATCAGTGAACAGGGACCTGCAACTAATGAAAAACTGTTTTTT. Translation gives CAISEQGPATNEKLFF.

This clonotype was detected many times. The CDR3 DNA sequence: TGTGCCAGCAGCTTAGACTCAGATAGGTCCTACAATGAGCAGTTCTTC. Its protein is CASSLDSDRSYNEQFF. The chain uses TRBV7-8 and TRBJ2-1; D gene unclear. The V end lost 1 base, the J end lost 1 base, and 11 bases lay between the germline ends. Per germline, CDR1 SGHVS and CDR2 FQNEAQ. The CDR3 is 16 residues long.

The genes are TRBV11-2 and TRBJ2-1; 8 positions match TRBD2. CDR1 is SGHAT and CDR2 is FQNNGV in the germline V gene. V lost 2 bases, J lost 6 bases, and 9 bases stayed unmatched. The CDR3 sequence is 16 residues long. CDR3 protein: CASSLNSGTLANEQFF. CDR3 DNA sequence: TGTGCCAGCAGCTTAAATAGCGGGACTCTAGCCAATGAGCAGTTCTTC.

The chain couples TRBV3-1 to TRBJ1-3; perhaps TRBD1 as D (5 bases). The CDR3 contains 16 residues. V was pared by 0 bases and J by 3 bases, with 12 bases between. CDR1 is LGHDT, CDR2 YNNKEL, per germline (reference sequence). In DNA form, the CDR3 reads TGTGCCAGCAGCCAAGATCCAGGGACGGATGGAAACACCATATATTTT. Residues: CASSQDPGTDGNTIYF.

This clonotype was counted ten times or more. The CDR3 DNA reads TGTGCCAGCAGCTTAGTAGCAGGGGGCGTTGAGCAGTTCTTC. Translation: CASSLVAGGVEQFF. The chain employs TRBV11-2 and TRBJ2-1; 8 positions match TRBD1. The junction had 5 bases not matched to a gene; V was cut back by 1 base and J by 9 bases. Germline assignment: CDR1 SGHAT and CDR2 FQNNGV. The CDR3 runs 14 residues.

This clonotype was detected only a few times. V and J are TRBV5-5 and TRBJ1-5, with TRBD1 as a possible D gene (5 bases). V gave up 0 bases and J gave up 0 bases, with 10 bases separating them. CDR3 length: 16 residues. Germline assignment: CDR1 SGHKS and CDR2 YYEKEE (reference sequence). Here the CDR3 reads CASSLEGFGSNQPQHF. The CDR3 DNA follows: TGTGCCAGCAGCTTGGAGGGGTTTGGTAGCAATCAGCCCCAGCATTTT.

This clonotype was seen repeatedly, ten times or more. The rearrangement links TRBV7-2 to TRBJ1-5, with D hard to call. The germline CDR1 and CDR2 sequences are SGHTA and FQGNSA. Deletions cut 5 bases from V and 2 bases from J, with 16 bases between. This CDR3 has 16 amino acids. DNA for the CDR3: TGTGCCAGCAGCCCGCTCCCTCTTCGGGGCAATCAGCCCCAGCATTTT. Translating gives CASSPLPLRGNQPQHF.

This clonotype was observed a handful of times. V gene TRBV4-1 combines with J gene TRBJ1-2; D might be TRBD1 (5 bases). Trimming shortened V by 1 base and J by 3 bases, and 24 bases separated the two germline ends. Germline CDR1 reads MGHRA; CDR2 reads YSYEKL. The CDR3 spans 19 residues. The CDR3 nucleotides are TGCGCCAGCAGCCAAGGGGTCGGGGGAAGTGGTGCTGTTGACTATGGCTACACCTTC. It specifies CASSQGVGGSGAVDYGYTF.

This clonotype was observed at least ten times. CDR3 loop: CATSDSWRERSTDTQYF. CDR3 sequence (DNA): TGTGCCACCAGTGATTCATGGCGGGAGCGAAGCACAGATACGCAGTATTTT. The V call is TRBV24-1, the J call TRBJ2-3, with 7 bases aligning to TRBD2. From germline, CDR1 is KGHDR and CDR2 SFDVKD. J gave up 0 bases and V 2 bases, and 7 bases lay outside the gene matches. The length of the CDR3 is 17 residues.

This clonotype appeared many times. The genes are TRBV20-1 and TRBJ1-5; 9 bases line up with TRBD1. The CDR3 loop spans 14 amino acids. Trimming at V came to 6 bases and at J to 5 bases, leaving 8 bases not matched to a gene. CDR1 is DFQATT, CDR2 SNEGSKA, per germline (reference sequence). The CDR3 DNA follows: TGCAGTGCGGAACCGGGACAGGGCCATCAGCCCCAGCATTTT. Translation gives CSAEPGQGHQPQHF.